This T cell receptor beta chain was recovered during a study of T cell clones after liver transplantation (dated by TCRdb to between 2018 and 2021). About the investigation overall: The samples were obtained from ITN030ST, a randomized trial that attempted immunosuppression withdrawal within 2 years after liver transplantation. After a pre-transplant mixed lymphocyte reaction, TCRbeta sequencing was used to pinpoint donor-reactive T cell clones, which were subsequently tracked in post-transplant blood. As an antigen-independent comparator for donor-reactive sequences, third party-reactive TCRbeta sequences were also identified from pre-transplant MLRs. Three of the eight recipients were HCV-positive; the others were transplanted for non-autoimmune, non-viral indications. Subjects received no induction therapy and standard immunosuppression until randomization at 12-24 months post-transplant. Tolerance was defined as complete immunosuppression withdrawal for at least one year with no rise in liver enzymes beyond twice the upper limit of normal. Blood samples were collected pre-transplant, then pre-randomization ahead of withdrawal, and finally post-randomization once withdrawal had either been completed or failed. Of the 8 liver transplant recipients making up the studied cohort, 3 were classified as tolerant and 5 as non-tolerant. What the research found in general, with its limitations: Without allograft tissue specimens, donor-reactive T cells may have migrated into the graft rather than being deleted. Low numbers of available donor cells limited the measurable donor-reactive repertoire in a couple of subjects. A significant post-transplant decrease in circulating donor-reactive CD4 TCRbeta sequences was observed in most of the 8 subjects, irrespective of tolerance or HCV status. When repertoire turnover was accounted for, significantly reduced detection of donor-reactive sequences was found in 7 of 8 subjects for CD4 and in 8 of 8 subjects for CD8. Conclusions were preliminary, limited by small, heterogeneous patient numbers and non-standardized post-transplant time points. Donor-reactive sequences declined more than third party-reactive ones, suggesting partial antigen-specific deletion unrelated to withdrawal success.

Unstimulated PBMCs, after thawing, were stained for CD3, CD4 and CD8 and then FACS-sorted into CD3+CD4+ and CD3+CD8+ populations. Each of the 8 studied subjects was randomized to immunosuppression withdrawal. Genomic DNA was isolated with the Qiagen DNeasy Blood and Tissue Kit. Using immunoSEQ, frozen genomic DNA was subjected to high-throughput TCRbeta CDR3 sequencing, a process that included PCR amplification, mapping, bias correction and internal controls. The paper's processing steps were these. Productive rearrangements were retained, and unique TCRbeta sequences were defined by the CDR3 nucleotide sequence together with the V and J gene. Donor-reactive sequences required at least 5-fold expansion in CFSE-low cells versus unstimulated pre-transplant cells and at least 0.01% frequency. Minimum frequency thresholds were set for each subject on the basis of the unstimulated sample with the lowest template count, so that a detection power of at least 90% was ensured. Repertoire turnover was measured by Jensen-Shannon divergence between the top 1000 TCRbeta sequences post- and pre-transplant. Two-sided Fisher's exact tests were used to test for changes in the detection of donor-reactive sequences. Held by TCRdb, this immuneACCESS table contains in-frame sequences only and omits some clones. Under half of the omission traces to an unresolved V gene where checked; the cause of the rest is unknown. V and J calls plus clone size are reproduced from that table; the DNA served to infer D and trimming. A total of 72,000 or so clones appear in this sample, less than 85% of them only once. The ten largest clones represent 2.5% to 3.5% of the sample.

This clone occurred a few times. Which antigen it targets is not known. No base-level quality is on record; no much larger clone is a single base apart. The sample in question was CD4+ T cells from blood, obtained at the 22-month timepoint. The sequence was collected from a human patient who received a liver transplant. In patients who had a transplant, some T cells may come from the graft donor.

The nucleotide sequence reads TGCGCCAGCAGTGAACACGGCGTGATAGCTAAAGGGGGAAGGGAACTGTTTTTT. Translated, this is CASSEHGVIAKGGRELFF. The chain is encoded by TRBV10-1 joined to TRBJ1-4; the best D guess is TRBD1, with 6 bases matching. The CDR3 contains 18 residues, cysteine and phenylalanine counted. Here the CDR3 DNA is all that survives: 54 bases in frame from base 1. Cut back by 3 bases and 12 bases, the V and J ends lie 29 bases apart. For CDR1 and CDR2, the germline V gene (reference sequence) lists WNHNN and SYGVQD.